This T cell receptor beta chain was obtained from a study of T cell responses to AZD1222 COVID-19 vaccine. General study results and limits: Mapped onto spike, vaccine-associated CD4 TCRs spanned it and were dominant at 160-218 and 743-854.

In regard to this clone: The antigen is unknown.

Only in-frame clones appear in the TCRdb table, and some are missing; sequencing was by immunoSEQ multiplex PCR. The table shows some 81,000 clones, with 70% to 90% occurring only once. V lost 8 bases and J 6 bases, leaving 8 bases between the germline ends. The CDR3 loop spans 11 amino acids. The sequencing used peripheral blood, collected 28 days after the second AZD1222 dose. V is TRBV12-3 or TRBV12-4 and J is TRBJ2-1; weak D call: TRBD2 (6 bases). The source is an adult who received the AZD1222 COVID-19 vaccine. The CDR3 loop is CASGRPNEQFF. The CDR3 DNA reads as TGTGCCAGCGGGAGGCCCAATGAGCAGTTCTTC.